One and the same sample provided the 14 T cell receptor beta chains below, sequenced in a study of blood T cell repertoires in COVID-19. Sequenced by immunoSEQ multiplex PCR; TCRdb stores in-frame clones only, minus some. In the table there are 55,000 to 75,000 clones, around 83% of which are singletons. The sequencing input was peripheral blood. The receptors come from a human donor in a cohort sampled during active COVID-19.

This clone has only one observation. V and J are TRBV18 and TRBJ2-1; 7 nucleotides agree with TRBD2. The V segment lost 1 base and the J segment 5 bases; nucleotides outside the gene matches: 5. This CDR3 has 15 amino acids. Germline V CDR1 and CDR2: KGHSH, LQKENI. The CDR3 here is CASSPLRGENNEQFF. The DNA for the CDR3 is TGTGCCAGCTCACCACTCCGGGGGGAAAACAATGAGCAGTTCTTC.

The chain joins TRBV7-9 to TRBJ1-2; 11 bases map to TRBD1. Per the germline V gene, CDR1 is SEHNR and CDR2 is FQNEAQ (reference sequence). The CDR3 spans 15 residues. The ends lost 5 bases at V and 4 bases at J; junction bases unmatched: 6. CDR3 protein: CASSRGQGGTYGYTF. CDR3 in DNA: TGTGCCAGCAGCCGGGGACAGGGGGGCACCTATGGCTACACCTTC.

This clone was seen just once. The chain recombines TRBV5-1 with TRBJ2-5; TRBD2 matches at 9 bases. Germline V gene sequence: CDR1 SGHRS, CDR2 YFSETQ. There are 16 residues in the CDR3. Trimming at V came to 4 bases and at J to 2 bases, leaving 9 bases not matched to a gene. The CDR3 spells CASSAAGLAPQETQYF. In DNA form, the CDR3 reads TGCGCCAGCAGCGCGGCCGGACTAGCGCCGCAAGAGACCCAGTACTTC.

This chain connects TRBV7-9 to TRBJ2-3, with 10 nucleotides matching TRBD1. The trim removed 4 bases at V and 4 bases at J, leaving 2 bases unmatched. This CDR3 comprises 14 residues. CDR1 and CDR2 from the germline V gene are SEHNR and FQNEAQ (reference sequence). The CDR3 region is CASSSGTGADTQYF. DNA of the CDR3: TGTGCCAGCAGCTCCGGGACAGGGGCAGATACGCAGTATTTT.

This clone was found a few times. As DNA, the CDR3 is TGTGCCAGCAGCAATGAGGCGGGCGCGGGGGTTTTT. It encodes CASSNEAGAGVF. The chain links TRBV21-1 to TRBJ1-4. TRBV21-1 is a pseudogene locus. The CDR3 runs to 12 residues.

This clone was counted between two and nine times. The chain combines TRBV5-4 with TRBJ1-2; 9 positions agree with TRBD1. V shed 4 bases and J 2 bases; nucleotides not matched to a gene: 6. Germline loops: CDR1 SGHNT, CDR2 YYREEE (reference sequence). The CDR3 has 15 amino acids. The CDR3 DNA reads as TGTGCCAGCAGCGGACAGGGACAGGGCAACTATGGCTACACCTTC. Amino acids: CASSGQGQGNYGYTF.

The V call is TRBV6-5, the J call TRBJ1-2, with D unresolved. Trimming took off 6 bases at V and 0 bases at J, with 11 bases between the two ends. Germline CDR1 is MNHEY and CDR2 is SVGAGI. The CDR3 totals 14 residues. CDR3 coding DNA: TGTGCCAGCAGCCAATACAAGACTAACTATGGCTACACCTTC. It specifies CASSQYKTNYGYTF.

The chain uses TRBV19 and TRBJ2-7; a possible D gene is TRBD1 (6 bases). CDR1 is LNHDA and CDR2 is SQIVND in the germline V gene (reference sequence). Trimming stripped 6 bases from V and 6 bases from J, with 18 bases between. The CDR3 spans 14 residues. CDR3 region: CASSGQYRSGEQYF. The CDR3 DNA is TGTGCCAGTAGCGGACAGTACCGGAGCGGCGAGCAGTACTTC.

In this sample, this clone turned up once. The V call is TRBV6-5, the J call TRBJ2-2, with a tentative D call TRBD2 (6 bases). CDR1 is MNHEY, CDR2 SVGAGI, per germline. Trimming left V 6 bases short and J 1 base short, with 12 bases between. This CDR3 spans 15 amino acids. The CDR3 nucleotides are TGTGCCAGCAGGGACCTGCGGGGGAACACCGGGGAGCTGTTTTTT. This codes for CASRDLRGNTGELFF.

This chain uses TRBV15 with TRBJ2-7, with D possibly TRBD2 on 5 matching bases. V gave up 1 base and J gave up 5 bases, with 12 bases separating them. The germline V gene encodes CDR1 LNHNV and CDR2 YYDKDF (reference sequence). The CDR3 runs 14 residues. CDR3 bases: TGTGCCACCAGCAGAGCCACCCTGAGGGACGAGCAGTACTTC. Its protein is CATSRATLRDEQYF.

The CDR3 loop reads CASSQLDTQETQYF. The CDR3 DNA follows: TGTGCCAGCAGCCAATTGGACACCCAAGAGACCCAGTACTTC. This sequence joins TRBV3-1 (or the pseudogene TRBV3-2) and TRBJ2-5; possible D gene TRBD1, 5 bases. The CDR3 covers 14 residues. In germline, CDR1 is LGHDT, CDR2 YNNKEL (reference sequence). V lost 2 bases and J lost 1, with 8 bases in between.

This chain links TRBV9 with TRBJ2-1; unclear D gene. The V and J ends lost 0 bases and 8 bases respectively, with 15 bases between them. The CDR3 has 15 residues. Germline V gives CDR1 SGDLS, CDR2 YYNGEE. Here the CDR3 DNA reads TGTGCCAGCAGCGTAGAACCGACCTGGGCCCATGAGCAGTTCTTC. Protein: CASSVEPTWAHEQFF.

J is TRBJ2-1 and V is TRBV6-6, with 11 bases lining up with TRBD2. This CDR3 has 14 residues. V lost 5 bases to trimming and J lost 7 bases; unmatched junction nucleotides: 4. CDR1 MNHNY and CDR2 SVGAGI come from the germline V gene (reference sequence). CDR3 residues: CASSLRTSGNEQFF. CDR3 nucleotides: TGTGCCAGCAGTCTTCGGACTAGCGGGAATGAGCAGTTCTTC.

CDR3 sequence: CASSLGSQTGDNQPQHF. The DNA for the CDR3 is TGCGCCAGCAGCTTGGGGTCTCAGACAGGAGACAATCAGCCCCAGCATTTT. The chain employs TRBV5-1 and TRBJ1-5; TRBD1 is a possible D gene (6 bases). The CDR3 contains 17 residues. Trimming took off 0 bases at V and 3 bases at J, with 16 bases between the two ends. Germline V lookup: CDR1 SGHRS, CDR2 YFSETQ.